The 19 T cell receptor beta chains below come from one sample, sequenced in a study of patients and donors after allogeneic stem cell transplantation. In TCRdb, the RT-PCR reads were re-called with MiXCR into one record per CDR3 protein. Of approximately 410,000 distinct CDR3 sequences listed, around 15% were seen once; the top ten hold roughly 7.2%. Sequenced material: blood, either unsorted or a sorted T cell fraction (not recorded which). These receptors were obtained from a human donor who was either an allogeneic HSCT recipient or a stem cell or donor lymphocyte infusion donor (not recorded which). It is not recorded whose cells these are; they may come from a transplant donor.

This clonotype appeared a few times. This sequence joins TRBV7-9 and TRBJ2-3; D may be TRBD2 (6 bases). V lost 6 bases and J lost 14, with 21 bases in between. This CDR3 has 13 amino acids. From germline, CDR1 is SEHNR and CDR2 FQNEAQ (reference sequence). The CDR3 DNA follows: TGTGCCAGCAGTCCCAGGCGGGACTTCGATGGGTATTTT. Protein sequence: CASSPRRDFDGYF.

The CDR3 sequence is CASSVTSGSPYEQYF. The CDR3 nucleotides read TGTGCCAGCAGCGTAACTAGCGGGAGTCCTTACGAGCAGTACTTC. This chain uses TRBV9 with TRBJ2-7; 11 bases align to TRBD2. The CDR3 consists of 15 residues. Germline trimming cut 1 base from V and 4 bases from J; bases unmatched to any gene: 4. CDR1 and CDR2 from the germline V gene are SGDLS and YYNGEE.

This clonotype was seen a few times. The rearrangement links TRBV4-3 to TRBJ2-1; 10 nucleotides align to TRBD2. CDR1 is LGHNA and CDR2 is YSLEER in the germline V gene. V gave up 0 bases and J gave up 4 bases; unmatched junction bases: 3. The CDR3 is 16 residues long. The CDR3: CASSQDGAGGYNEQFF. In DNA, the CDR3 is TGCGCCAGCAGCCAAGATGGAGCGGGGGGGTACAATGAGCAGTTCTTC.

The chain combines TRBV10-3 with TRBJ1-2; no reliable D call. V shed 4 bases and J shed 8 bases, with 14 bases lying between them. The germline V gene has CDR1 ENHRY and CDR2 SYGVKD. The CDR3 spans 13 residues. CDR3 residues: CAISAGPGGGYTF. CDR3 sequence (DNA): TGTGCCATCAGTGCTGGGCCCGGAGGAGGCTACACCTTC.

This clonotype was seen more than once but under ten times. The chain is built from TRBV5-1 and TRBJ2-7; a weak D match, TRBD2 (5 bases). The germline CDR1 and CDR2 sequences are SGHRS and YFSETQ. V lost 4 bases and J lost 5, with 13 bases in between. The CDR3 sequence is 13 residues long. The CDR3 loop reads CASSPASLHEQYF. CDR3 in DNA: TGCGCCAGCAGCCCGGCTAGCCTCCACGAGCAGTACTTC.

This clonotype was observed a handful of times. The chain couples TRBV5-1 to TRBJ2-7, with 10 nucleotides matching TRBD1. With V trimmed by 4 bases and J by 6 bases, 7 bases remained unmatched. Germline V gives CDR1 SGHRS, CDR2 YFSETQ. The CDR3 sequence is 14 residues long. The CDR3 reads CASSTGQGSGEQYF. Here the CDR3 DNA reads TGCGCCAGCAGCACGGGACAGGGGTCGGGCGAGCAGTACTTC. Using reference TRBV5-1 and TRBJ2-7 for the parts outside the CDR3, the full variable domain is KAGVTQTPRYLIKTRGQQVTLSCSPISGHRSVSWYQQTPGQGLQFLFEYFSETQRNKGNFPGRFSGRQFSNSRSEMNVSTLELGDSALYLCASSTGQGSGEQYFGPGTRLTVT.

This clonotype was observed a handful of times. The chain combines TRBV12-3 or TRBV12-4 with TRBJ2-2; 8 bases line up with TRBD1. The V gene end was trimmed by 4 bases and the J gene end by 5 bases; junction bases not matched to a gene: 6. The CDR3 is 15 residues long. CDR3 region: CASSSGQEQTGELFF. CDR3 DNA sequence: TGTGCCAGCAGTTCGGGACAGGAGCAAACCGGGGAGCTGTTTTTT.

In its sample, this clonotype was seen a few times. The chain joins TRBV7-8 to TRBJ2-5, with D uncertain. Germline V lookup: CDR1 SGHVS, CDR2 FQNEAQ. V was clipped by 6 bases and J by 4 bases, with 9 bases between them. The CDR3 is made up of 12 amino acids. CDR3 amino acids: CASSTVRETQYF. In nucleotides, the CDR3 is TGTGCCAGCAGTACTGTACGAGAGACCCAGTACTTC.

The chain recombines TRBV5-1 with TRBJ2-6, with D tentatively TRBD1 or TRBD2 (5 bases each). CDR1 and CDR2 (germline): SGHRS, YFSETQ. Trimming cost V 5 bases and J 3 bases, with 18 bases left between them. This CDR3 contains 17 residues. The CDR3, as DNA: TGCGCCAGCAGTTCCGGGACGTTCCTATTTGGGGCCAACGTCCTGACTTTC. The encoded protein is CASSSGTFLFGANVLTF.

This clonotype was seen a few times. The chain combines TRBV20-1 with TRBJ1-2; D is possibly TRBD1 (6 bases). Germline CDR1 DFQATT, CDR2 SNEGSKA (reference sequence). V lost 0 bases and J 5 bases, leaving 22 bases between the germline ends. The CDR3 is 17 residues long. This CDR3 reads CSAREPIRGPFEYGYTF. CDR3 nucleotide sequence: TGCAGTGCTAGAGAACCTATTCGGGGGCCGTTTGAGTATGGCTACACCTTC.

This chain uses TRBV5-1 with TRBJ1-1; possible D gene TRBD1, 5 bases. This CDR3 has 15 residues. Germline values: CDR1 SGHRS, CDR2 YFSETQ. The V and J ends lost 0 bases and 2 bases respectively, with 11 bases between them. The CDR3 sequence: CASSLGRTINTEAFF. DNA of the CDR3: TGCGCCAGCAGCTTGGGGCGGACAATAAACACTGAAGCTTTCTTT.

CDR3 DNA sequence: TGTGCCATCAGAAACAGGACAGTGAACACTGAAGCTTTCTTT. It translates to CAIRNRTVNTEAFF. The chain combines TRBV10-3 with TRBJ1-1; a weak D match, TRBD1 (6 bases). This CDR3 is 14 amino acids long. Germline lookup yields CDR1 ENHRY and CDR2 SYGVKD. Deletions cut 6 bases from V and 0 bases from J, with 11 bases between.

The chain has TRBV12-3 or TRBV12-4 and TRBJ1-1; no definite D call. Trimming left V 1 base short and J 1 base short, with 16 bases between. The CDR3 length is 17 residues. This CDR3 reads CASSLVSVWTENTEAFF. The CDR3 coding sequence is TGTGCCAGCAGTTTAGTAAGTGTCTGGACGGAGAACACTGAAGCTTTCTTT.

This clonotype was counted many times. The V gene is TRBV12-3 or TRBV12-4, the J gene TRBJ2-5, with TRBD2 matching over 10 bases. With V trimmed by 4 bases and J by 5 bases, 4 bases remained unmatched. This CDR3 region has 14 residues. CDR3 nucleotides: TGTGCCAGCAGTTATACTAGCGGGGTGGAGACCCAGTACTTC. It specifies CASSYTSGVETQYF.

V gene TRBV29-1 combines with J gene TRBJ1-1, with D uncertain. The V end lost 4 bases, the J end lost 1 base, and 7 bases lay between the germline ends. Germline V gene data show CDR1 as SQVTM and CDR2 as ANQGSEA. The CDR3 contains 12 residues. In DNA form, the CDR3 reads TGCAGCGTTGTCGGGGAGAACACTGAAGCTTTCTTT. Its translation is CSVVGENTEAFF.

This clonotype occurred a few times. The rearrangement joins TRBV9 to TRBJ2-1, with D perhaps matching TRBD1 (5 bases). This CDR3 has 18 residues. Between the trimmed V and J ends, which lost 0 bases and 8 bases, there was a span of 24 bases. Germline V gene sequence: CDR1 SGDLS, CDR2 YYNGEE. The CDR3 nucleotides read TGTGCCAGCAGCGTAGCGCCCCTGGGGCAGACCCCTTATGATGAGCAGTTCTTC. Protein product: CASSVAPLGQTPYDEQFF. Together with reference TRBV9 and TRBJ2-1, the CDR3 gives the full variable domain: DSGVTQTPKHLITATGQRVTLRCSPRSGDLSVYWYQQSLDQGLQFLIQYYNGEERAKGNILERFSAQQFPDLHSELNLSSLELGDSALYFCASSVAPLGQTPYDEQFFGPGTRLTVL.

This clonotype appeared a few times. The gene calls are TRBV5-1 and TRBJ1-1, with TRBD1 matching 8 bases. The junction had 8 bases not matched to a gene; V was cut back by 2 bases and J by 5 bases. This CDR3 is 15 amino acids long. The germline CDR1 and CDR2 sequences are SGHRS and YFSETQ. In DNA, the CDR3 is TGCGCCAGCAGCTTTGGGAGGACAGGGCGGACTGAAGCTTTCTTT. This codes for CASSFGRTGRTEAFF. Complete variable domain (other parts from reference TRBV5-1 and TRBJ1-1): KAGVTQTPRYLIKTRGQQVTLSCSPISGHRSVSWYQQTPGQGLQFLFEYFSETQRNKGNFPGRFSGRQFSNSRSEMNVSTLELGDSALYLCASSFGRTGRTEAFFGQGTRLTVV.

In its sample, this clonotype was seen many times. This chain connects TRBV20-1 to TRBJ2-5; D could derive from TRBD1 or TRBD2 (5 bases each). The germline CDR1 and CDR2 sequences are DFQATT and SNEGSKA (reference sequence). The CDR3 is 13 residues long. Trimming removed 5 bases at V and 4 bases at J, with 14 bases between. This CDR3 reads CSAQNRGRETQYF. CDR3 in DNA: TGCAGTGCTCAGAACCGGGGCCGAGAGACCCAGTACTTC.

This clonotype has just a few counts. The chain combines TRBV28 with TRBJ2-7; TRBD2 might be the D (6 bases). Between the trimmed V and J ends, which lost 3 bases and 5 bases, there was a span of 11 bases. This CDR3 is built from 13 residues. Per germline, CDR1 MDHEN and CDR2 SYDVKM. CDR3 residues: CASSLGGSNEQYF. DNA of the CDR3: TGTGCCAGCAGTTTGGGGGGTAGCAACGAGCAGTACTTC.